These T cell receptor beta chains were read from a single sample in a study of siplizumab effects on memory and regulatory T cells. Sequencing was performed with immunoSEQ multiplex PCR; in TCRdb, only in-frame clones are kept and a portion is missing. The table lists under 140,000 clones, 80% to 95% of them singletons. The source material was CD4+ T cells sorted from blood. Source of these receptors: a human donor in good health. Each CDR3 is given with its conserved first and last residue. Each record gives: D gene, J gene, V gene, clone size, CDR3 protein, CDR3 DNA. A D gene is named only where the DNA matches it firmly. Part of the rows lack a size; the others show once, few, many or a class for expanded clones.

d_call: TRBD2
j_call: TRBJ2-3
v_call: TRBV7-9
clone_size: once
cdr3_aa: CASSPWTSGRQDTQYF
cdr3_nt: TGTGCCAGCAGTCCTTGGACTAGCGGGAGACAAGATACGCAGTATTTT

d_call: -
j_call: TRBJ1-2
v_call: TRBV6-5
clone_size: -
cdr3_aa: CASSGKQGLDGYTF
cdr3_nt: TGTGCCAGCAGTGGAAAACAGGGTCTCGATGGCTACACCTTC

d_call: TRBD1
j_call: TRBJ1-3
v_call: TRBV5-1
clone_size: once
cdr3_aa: CASSAGQGNSGNTIYF
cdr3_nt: TGCGCCAGCAGCGCCGGACAGGGAAACTCTGGAAACACCATATATTTT

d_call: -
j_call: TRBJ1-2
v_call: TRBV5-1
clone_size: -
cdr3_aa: CASSPFGSSYGYTF
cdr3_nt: TGCGCCAGCAGCCCTTTCGGCAGTAGCTATGGCTACACCTTC

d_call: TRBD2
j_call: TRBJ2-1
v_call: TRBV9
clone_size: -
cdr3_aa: CASSGRLAGRGSYNEQFF
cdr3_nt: TGTGCCAGCAGCGGACGACTAGCGGGACGAGGCTCCTACAATGAGCAGTTCTTC

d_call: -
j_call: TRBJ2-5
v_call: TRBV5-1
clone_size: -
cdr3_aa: CASSGAGGQETQYF
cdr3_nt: TGCGCCAGCAGCGGGGCAGGGGGGCAAGAGACCCAGTACTTC

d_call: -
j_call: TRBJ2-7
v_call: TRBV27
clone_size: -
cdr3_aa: CASSRSAGIHYEQYF
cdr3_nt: TGTGCCAGCAGTAGAAGTGCCGGGATCCACTACGAGCAGTACTTC

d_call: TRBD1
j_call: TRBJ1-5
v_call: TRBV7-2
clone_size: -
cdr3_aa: CASSRITGVNQPQHF
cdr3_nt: TGTGCCAGCAGCCGAATCACAGGGGTGAATCAGCCCCAGCATTTT

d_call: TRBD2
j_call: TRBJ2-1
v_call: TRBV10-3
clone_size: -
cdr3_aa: CAIGEGVIPYNEQFF
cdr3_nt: TGTGCCATCGGGGAGGGAGTTATCCCTTACAATGAGCAGTTCTTC

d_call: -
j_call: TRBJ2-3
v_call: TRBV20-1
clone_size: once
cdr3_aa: CSASAADTQYF
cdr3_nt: TGCAGTGCTAGCGCGGCAGATACGCAGTATTTT

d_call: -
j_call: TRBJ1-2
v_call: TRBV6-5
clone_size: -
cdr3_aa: CASSLTGTGNYGYTF
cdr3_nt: TGTGCCAGCAGTCTAACCGGGACGGGTAACTATGGCTACACCTTC

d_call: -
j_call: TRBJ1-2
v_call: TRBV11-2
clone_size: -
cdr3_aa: CASSLNRANYGYTF
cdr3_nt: TGTGCCAGCAGCTTAAACAGAGCTAACTATGGCTACACCTTC

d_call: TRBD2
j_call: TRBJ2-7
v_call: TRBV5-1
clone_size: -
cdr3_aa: CASSRAGGLLEQYF
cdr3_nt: TGCGCCAGCAGCAGGGCGGGGGGGCTCCTCGAGCAGTACTTC

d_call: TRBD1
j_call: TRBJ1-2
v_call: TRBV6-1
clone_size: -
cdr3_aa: CASSLRDRFGYTF
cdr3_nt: TGTGCCAGCAGTCTACGGGACAGATTTGGCTACACCTTC

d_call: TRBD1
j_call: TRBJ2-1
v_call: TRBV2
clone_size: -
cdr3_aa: CASGIRQGYERFF
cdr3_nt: TGTGCCAGCGGGATACGACAGGGCTATGAGCGGTTCTTC

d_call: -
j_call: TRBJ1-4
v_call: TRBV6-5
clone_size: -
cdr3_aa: CASRGPTNEKLFF
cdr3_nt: TGTGCCAGCAGAGGACCGACTAATGAAAAACTGTTTTTT

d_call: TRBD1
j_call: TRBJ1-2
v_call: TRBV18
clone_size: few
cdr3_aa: CASSLDRDYGYTF
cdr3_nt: TGTGCCAGCTCACTGGACAGGGACTATGGCTACACCTTC

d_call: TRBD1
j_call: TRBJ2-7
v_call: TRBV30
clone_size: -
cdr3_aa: CAWSGTGVESHYEQYF
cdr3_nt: TGTGCCTGGAGTGGGACAGGGGTAGAATCCCACTACGAGCAGTACTTC

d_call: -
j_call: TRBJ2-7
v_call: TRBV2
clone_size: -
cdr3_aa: CASSAGSYEQYF
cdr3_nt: TGTGCCAGCAGTGCCGGGTCCTACGAGCAGTACTTC

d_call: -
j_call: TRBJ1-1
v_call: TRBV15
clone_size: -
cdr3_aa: CATSRGGAGSTEAFF
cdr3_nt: TGTGCCACCAGCAGAGGTGGCGCGGGGAGCACTGAAGCTTTCTTT

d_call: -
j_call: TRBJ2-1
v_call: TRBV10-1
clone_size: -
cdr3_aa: CASSEVLNNEQFF
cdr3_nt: TGCGCCAGCAGTGAGGTCCTAAACAATGAGCAGTTCTTC

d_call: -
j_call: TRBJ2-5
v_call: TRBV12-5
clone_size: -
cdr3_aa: CARPGTGPETQYF
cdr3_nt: TGTGCTAGGCCAGGAACAGGGCCAGAGACCCAGTACTTC

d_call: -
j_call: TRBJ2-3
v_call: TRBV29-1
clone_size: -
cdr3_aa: CSVVGRATDTQYF
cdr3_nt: TGCAGCGTTGTAGGCAGGGCGACAGATACGCAGTATTTT

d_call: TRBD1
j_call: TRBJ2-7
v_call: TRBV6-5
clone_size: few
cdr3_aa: CASRDRGPYEQYF
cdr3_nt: TGTGCCAGCCGGGACAGGGGACCCTACGAGCAGTACTTC

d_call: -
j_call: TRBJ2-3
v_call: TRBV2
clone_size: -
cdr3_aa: CASSLDSPSTDTQYF
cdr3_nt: TGTGCCAGCAGTTTGGACTCGCCTAGCACAGATACGCAGTATTTT

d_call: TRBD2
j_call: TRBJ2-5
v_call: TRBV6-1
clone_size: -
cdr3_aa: CASSEVASGVGGQYF
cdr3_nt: TGTGCCAGCAGTGAGGTAGCTAGCGGGGTCGGAGGCCAGTACTTC

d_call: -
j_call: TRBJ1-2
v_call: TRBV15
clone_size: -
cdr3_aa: CATSRDNSPVGYTF
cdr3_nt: TGTGCCACCAGCAGAGATAACTCCCCGGTCGGCTACACCTTC

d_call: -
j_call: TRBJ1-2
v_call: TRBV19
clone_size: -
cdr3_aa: CASKIGGYGYTF
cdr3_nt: TGTGCCAGTAAGATCGGGGGGTATGGCTACACCTTC

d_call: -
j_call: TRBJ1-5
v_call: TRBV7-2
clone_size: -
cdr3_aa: CASSLGLENQPQHF
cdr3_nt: TGTGCCAGCAGCTTGGGACTCGAAAATCAGCCCCAGCATTTT

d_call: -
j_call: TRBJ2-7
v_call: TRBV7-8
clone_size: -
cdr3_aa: CASSLAPSTAYEQYF
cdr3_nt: TGTGCCAGCAGCTTAGCGCCTTCGACAGCCTACGAGCAGTACTTC

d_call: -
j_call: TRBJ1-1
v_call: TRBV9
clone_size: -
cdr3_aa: CASSLAHNTEAFF
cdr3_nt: TGTGCCAGCAGCTTAGCACACAACACTGAAGCTTTCTTT

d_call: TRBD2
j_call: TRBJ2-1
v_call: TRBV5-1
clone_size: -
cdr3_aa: CASSGLAGLNEQFF
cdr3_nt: TGCGCCAGCAGCGGACTAGCGGGGTTAAATGAGCAGTTCTTC